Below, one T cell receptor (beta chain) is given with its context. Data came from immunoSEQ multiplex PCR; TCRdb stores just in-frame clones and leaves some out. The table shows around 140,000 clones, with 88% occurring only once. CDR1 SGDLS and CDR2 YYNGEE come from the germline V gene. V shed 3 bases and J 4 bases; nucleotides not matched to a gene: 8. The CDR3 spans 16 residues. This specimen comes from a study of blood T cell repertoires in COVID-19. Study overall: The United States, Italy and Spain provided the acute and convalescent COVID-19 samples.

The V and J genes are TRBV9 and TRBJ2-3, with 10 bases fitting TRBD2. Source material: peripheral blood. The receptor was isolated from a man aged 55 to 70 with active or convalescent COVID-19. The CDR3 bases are TGTGCCAGCAGCGAAAGACTAGCGGGTTCGGCAGATACGCAGTATTTT. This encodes CASSERLAGSADTQYF.